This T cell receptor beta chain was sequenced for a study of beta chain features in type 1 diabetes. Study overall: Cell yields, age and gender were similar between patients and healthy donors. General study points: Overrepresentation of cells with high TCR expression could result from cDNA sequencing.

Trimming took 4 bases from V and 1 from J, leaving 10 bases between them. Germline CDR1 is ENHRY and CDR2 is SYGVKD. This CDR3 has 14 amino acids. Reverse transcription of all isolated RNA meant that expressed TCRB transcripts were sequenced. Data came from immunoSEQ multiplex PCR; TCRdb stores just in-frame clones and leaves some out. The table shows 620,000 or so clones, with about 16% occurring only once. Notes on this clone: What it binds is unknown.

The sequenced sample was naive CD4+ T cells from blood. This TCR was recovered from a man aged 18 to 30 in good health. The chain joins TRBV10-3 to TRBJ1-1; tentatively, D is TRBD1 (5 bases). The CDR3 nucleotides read TGTGCCATCAGTGCGACAGTTACGAACACTGAAGCTTTCTTT. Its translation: CAISATVTNTEAFF.